The T cell receptor (beta chain) described here comes from a study of vaccination and CD4 T cells after COVID-19. The CDR3 has 15 amino acids. In germline, CDR1 is LGHDT, CDR2 YNNKEL (reference sequence). The treatment is: roughly 11-day PBMC culture with coronavirus spike peptide pools or control peptides (ViraFEST assay). At the Johns Hopkins FTIC core, DNA taken from cultured CD4+ T cells was sequenced by way of the Oncomine TCR Beta short-read assay. Using its own MiXCR run on the PCR reads, TCRdb lists one record per CDR3 protein. The sample has about 23,000 distinct CDR3 sequences; more than 40% are singletons. Study results and limitations: Among convalescent patients, a median roughly 90% of reactive clones emerged only after vaccination.

To note about this clonotype: Its antigen is unidentified. The junction departs from the called germline gene at one end, perhaps through a read error.

The chain is built from TRBV3-1 and TRBJ1-6, with 8 bases lining up with TRBD1. The source of this sequence is a human donor who received a COVID-19 vaccine. The sequencing used CD4+ T cells from blood, cultured in vitro, collected before SARS-CoV-2 vaccination. The CDR3 loop reads CASSQGTGGISPLHF. The CDR3 DNA follows: TGCGCCAGCAGCCAAGGGACAGGCGGGATTTCACCCCTCCACTTT.